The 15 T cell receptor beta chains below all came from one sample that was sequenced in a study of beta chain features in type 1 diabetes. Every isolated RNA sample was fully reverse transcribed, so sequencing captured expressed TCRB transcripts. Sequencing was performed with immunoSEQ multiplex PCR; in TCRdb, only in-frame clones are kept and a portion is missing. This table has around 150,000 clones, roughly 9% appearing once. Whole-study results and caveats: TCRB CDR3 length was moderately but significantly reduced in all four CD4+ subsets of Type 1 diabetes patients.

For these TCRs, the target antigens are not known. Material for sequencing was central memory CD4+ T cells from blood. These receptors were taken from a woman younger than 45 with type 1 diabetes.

Here the CDR3 DNA reads TGCGCCAGCAGCCAGACCGGGACAGCCCGAAACTATGGCTACACCTTC. Translated, it gives CASSQTGTARNYGYTF. The chain combines TRBV4-1 with TRBJ1-2, with 7 bases lining up with TRBD1. The CDR3 sequence is 16 residues long. Unmatched junction bases numbered 9, after V lost 3 bases and J lost 2 bases. Germline V gene data show CDR1 as MGHRA and CDR2 as YSYEKL.

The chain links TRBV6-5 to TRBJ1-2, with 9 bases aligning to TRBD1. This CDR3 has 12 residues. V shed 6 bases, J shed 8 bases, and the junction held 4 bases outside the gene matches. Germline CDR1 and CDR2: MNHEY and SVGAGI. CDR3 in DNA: TGTGCCAGCAGGTGGACAGGGGAAGGCTACACCTTC. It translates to CASRWTGEGYTF.

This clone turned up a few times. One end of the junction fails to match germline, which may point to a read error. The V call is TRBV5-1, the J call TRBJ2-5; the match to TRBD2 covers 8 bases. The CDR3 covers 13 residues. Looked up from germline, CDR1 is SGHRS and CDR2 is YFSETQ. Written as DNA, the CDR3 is TGCGCCAGCGGTAGCGGGGTCCAAAAGACCCAGTACTTC. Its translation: CASGSGVQKTQYF.

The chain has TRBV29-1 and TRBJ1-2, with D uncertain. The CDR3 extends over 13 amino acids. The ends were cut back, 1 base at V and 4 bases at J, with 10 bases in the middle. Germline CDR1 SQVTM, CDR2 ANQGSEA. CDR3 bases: TGCAGCGTTGAAGTGCTAACGGGCTATGGCTACACCTTC. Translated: CSVEVLTGYGYTF.

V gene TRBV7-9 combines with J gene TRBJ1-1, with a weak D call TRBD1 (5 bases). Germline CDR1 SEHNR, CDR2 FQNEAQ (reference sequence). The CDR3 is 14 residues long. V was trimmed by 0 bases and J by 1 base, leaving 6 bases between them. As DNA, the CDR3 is TGTGCCAGCAGCTTAGCTACAGGGAACACTGAAGCTTTCTTT. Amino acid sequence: CASSLATGNTEAFF.

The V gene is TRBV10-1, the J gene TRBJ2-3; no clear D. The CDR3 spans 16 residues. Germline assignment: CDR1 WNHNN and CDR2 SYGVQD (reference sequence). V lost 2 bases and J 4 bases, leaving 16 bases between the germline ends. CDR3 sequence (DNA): TGCGCCAGCAGTGAGACTGCTTCGGGTGATTCAGATACGCAGTATTTT. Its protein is CASSETASGDSDTQYF.

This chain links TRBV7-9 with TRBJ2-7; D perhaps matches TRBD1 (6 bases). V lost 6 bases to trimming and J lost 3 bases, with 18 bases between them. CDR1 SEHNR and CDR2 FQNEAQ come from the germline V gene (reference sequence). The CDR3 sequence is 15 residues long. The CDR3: CASRGYREKRYEQYF. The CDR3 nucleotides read TGTGCCAGCAGAGGATACAGGGAGAAGCGCTACGAGCAGTACTTC.

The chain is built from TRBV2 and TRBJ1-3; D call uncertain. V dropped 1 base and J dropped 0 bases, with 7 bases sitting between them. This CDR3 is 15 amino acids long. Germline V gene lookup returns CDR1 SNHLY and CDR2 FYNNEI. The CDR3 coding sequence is TGTGCCAGCAGTGAAGGATTGAGCTCTGGAAACACCATATATTTT. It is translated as CASSEGLSSGNTIYF.

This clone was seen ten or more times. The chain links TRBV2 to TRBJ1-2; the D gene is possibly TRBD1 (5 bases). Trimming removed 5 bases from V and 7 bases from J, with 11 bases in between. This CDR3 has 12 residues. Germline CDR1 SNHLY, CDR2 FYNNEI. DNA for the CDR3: TGTGCCAGCAGTCGGGGGAGGGGTGGCTACACCTTC. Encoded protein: CASSRGRGGYTF.

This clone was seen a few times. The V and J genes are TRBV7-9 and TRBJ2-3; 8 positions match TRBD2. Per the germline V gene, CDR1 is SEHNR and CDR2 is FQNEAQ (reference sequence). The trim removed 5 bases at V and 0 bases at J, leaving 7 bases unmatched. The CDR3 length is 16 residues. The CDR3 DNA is TGTGCCAGCAGCCGTAAGCGGGAGACTAGCACAGATACGCAGTATTTT. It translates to CASSRKRETSTDTQYF.

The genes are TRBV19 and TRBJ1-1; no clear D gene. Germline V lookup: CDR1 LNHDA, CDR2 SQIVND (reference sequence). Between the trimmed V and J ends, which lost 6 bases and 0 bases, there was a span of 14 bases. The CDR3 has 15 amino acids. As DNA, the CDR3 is TGTGCCAGTAGCCCCTTCAGTAACATGAACACTGAAGCTTTCTTT. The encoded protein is CASSPFSNMNTEAFF.

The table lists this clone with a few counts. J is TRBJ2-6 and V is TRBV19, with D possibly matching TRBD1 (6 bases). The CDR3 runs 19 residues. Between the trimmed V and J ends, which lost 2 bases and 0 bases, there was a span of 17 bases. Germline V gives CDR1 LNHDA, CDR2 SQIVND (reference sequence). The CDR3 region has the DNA TGTGCCAGTAGTATACGCTTGACAGGTTTGGGCTCTGGGGCCAACGTCCTGACTTTC. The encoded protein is CASSIRLTGLGSGANVLTF.

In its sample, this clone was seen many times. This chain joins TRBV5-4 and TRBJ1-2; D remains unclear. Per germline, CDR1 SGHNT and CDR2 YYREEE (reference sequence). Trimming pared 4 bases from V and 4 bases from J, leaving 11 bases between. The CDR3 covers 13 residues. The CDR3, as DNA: TGTGCCAGCAGCGACGACGGACTCTATGGCTACACCTTC. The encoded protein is CASSDDGLYGYTF.

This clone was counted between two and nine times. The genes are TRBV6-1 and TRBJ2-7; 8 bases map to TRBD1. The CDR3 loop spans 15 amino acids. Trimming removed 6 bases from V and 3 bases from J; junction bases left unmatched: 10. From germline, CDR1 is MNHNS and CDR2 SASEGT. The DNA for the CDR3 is TGTGCCAGCAGACAAGGACAGGGATGGAGCTACGAGCAGTACTTC. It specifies CASRQGQGWSYEQYF.

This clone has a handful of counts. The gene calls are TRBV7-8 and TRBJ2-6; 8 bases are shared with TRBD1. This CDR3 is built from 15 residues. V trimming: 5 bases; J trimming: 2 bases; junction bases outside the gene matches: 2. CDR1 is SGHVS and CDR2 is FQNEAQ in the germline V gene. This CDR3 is CASSQTGAGANVLTF. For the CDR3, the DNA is TGTGCCAGCAGCCAGACAGGGGCTGGGGCCAACGTCCTGACTTTC.